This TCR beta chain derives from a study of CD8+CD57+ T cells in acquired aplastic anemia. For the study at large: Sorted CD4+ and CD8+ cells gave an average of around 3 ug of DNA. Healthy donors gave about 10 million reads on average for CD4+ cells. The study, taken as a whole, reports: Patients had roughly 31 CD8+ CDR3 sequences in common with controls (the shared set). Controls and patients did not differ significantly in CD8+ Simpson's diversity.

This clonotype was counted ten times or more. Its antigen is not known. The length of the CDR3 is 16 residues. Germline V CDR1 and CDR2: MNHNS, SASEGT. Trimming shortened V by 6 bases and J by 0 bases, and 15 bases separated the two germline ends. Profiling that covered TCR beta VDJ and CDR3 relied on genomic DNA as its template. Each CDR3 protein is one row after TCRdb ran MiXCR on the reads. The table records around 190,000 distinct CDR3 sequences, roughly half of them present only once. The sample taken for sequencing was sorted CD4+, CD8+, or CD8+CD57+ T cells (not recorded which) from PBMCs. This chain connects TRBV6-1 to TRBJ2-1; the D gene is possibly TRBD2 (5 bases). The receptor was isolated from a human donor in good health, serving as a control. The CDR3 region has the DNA TGTGCCAGCAGGACACTAGTCGTTAGCTCCTACAATGAGCAGTTCTTC. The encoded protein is CASRTLVVSSYNEQFF.